These 17 T cell receptor beta chains were all obtained from the same sample, sequenced in a study of cytomegalovirus exposure and HLA in healthy donors listed by TCRdb under 2017. The library was generated by the immunoSEQ multiplex PCR assay. TCRdb holds this immuneACCESS table with in-frame rearrangements only. Some clones are missing; in checked studies, unresolved V genes explain under half, and the rest has no known cause. For this sample there are 200,000 to 250,000 clones; around four fifths appear just once. Around an eighth of the sample is taken by the ten largest. Sample: PBMCs. These receptors originate from a woman under 40 in good health and CMV-seropositive.

The gene calls are TRBV7-8 and TRBJ2-1; no clear D gene. Germline V CDR1 and CDR2: SGHVS, FQNEAQ. The ends were cut back, 4 bases at V and 11 bases at J, with 3 bases in the middle. This CDR3 has 9 residues. The CDR3 protein is CASSSKQFF. The DNA of the CDR3 is TGTGCCAGCAGCTCCAAGCAGTTCTTC.

The chain combines TRBV6-6 with TRBJ2-1; D may correspond to TRBD1 or TRBD2 (5 bases each). The CDR3 is 12 residues long. V was clipped by 2 bases and J by 8 bases, with 7 bases between them. The germline V gene has CDR1 MNHNY and CDR2 SVGAGI (reference sequence). The CDR3 protein is CASSYRGDEQFF. In DNA, the CDR3 is TGTGCCAGCAGTTACAGGGGAGATGAGCAGTTCTTC.

This clone appeared once. V gene TRBV7-9 combines with J gene TRBJ2-3; possible D gene TRBD1, 7 bases. V dropped 3 bases and J dropped 6 bases, with 16 bases sitting between them. Germline-derived CDR1 and CDR2 are SEHNR and FQNEAQ (reference sequence). CDR3 length equals 15 residues. Here the CDR3 reads CASSFPGGGSDTQYF. CDR3 DNA sequence: TGTGCCAGCAGCTTCCCAGGGGGAGGTTCCGATACGCAGTATTTT.

The count of this clone is one. The gene calls are TRBV4-1 and TRBJ2-7, with 7 bases fitting TRBD1. J was trimmed by 2 bases and V by 3 bases; bases with no gene match: 7. The CDR3 loop spans 15 amino acids. Looked up from germline, CDR1 is MGHRA and CDR2 is YSYEKL. CDR3 coding DNA: TGCGCCAGCAGCCACCGACAGGGTCTTGCCTACGAGCAGTACTTC. This sequence encodes CASSHRQGLAYEQYF.

This chain uses TRBV6-1 with TRBJ1-2; the D is unclear. This CDR3 spans 15 amino acids. Germline loops: CDR1 MNHNS, CDR2 SASEGT. The V end was cut by 10 bases, the J end by 0 bases, with 18 bases between. The CDR3 loop is CATAEHGGANYGYTF. CDR3 in DNA: TGTGCCACCGCCGAGCACGGAGGAGCTAACTATGGCTACACCTTC.

The rearrangement links TRBV28 to TRBJ1-3; D unclear. Germline CDR1 and CDR2: MDHEN and SYDVKM. V was clipped by 1 base and J by 2 bases, with 18 bases between them. The CDR3 has 18 amino acids. For the CDR3, the DNA is TGTGCCAGCAGTTTATTCCCCCCTGATAGGGCCGCTGGAAACACCATATATTTT. This sequence encodes CASSLFPPDRAAGNTIYF.

This clone was detected a few times. V usage is TRBV18 and J usage is TRBJ1-2; no clear D. Germline values: CDR1 KGHSH, CDR2 LQKENI. V was cut by 4 bases and J by 0 bases, with 9 bases left in between. The CDR3 extends over 14 amino acids. The CDR3 here is CASSQGMANYGYTF. The CDR3 nucleotides are TGTGCCAGCTCACAGGGTATGGCTAACTATGGCTACACCTTC. Together with reference TRBV18 and TRBJ1-2, the CDR3 gives the full variable domain: NAGVMQNPRHLVRRRGQEARLRCSPMKGHSHVYWYRQLPEEGLKFMVYLQKENIIDESGMPKERFSAEFPKEGPSILRIQQVVRGDSAAYFCASSQGMANYGYTFGSGTRLTVV.

The gene calls are TRBV5-4 and TRBJ1-2, with TRBD1 as a possible D gene (5 bases). This CDR3 is 12 amino acids long. Per germline, CDR1 SGHNT and CDR2 YYREEE (reference sequence). V was pared by 1 base and J by 10 bases, with 11 bases between. CDR3 coding DNA: TGTGCCAGCAGCTTGCAGGGAAGGGACTACACCTTC. Translated: CASSLQGRDYTF.

This sequence joins TRBV30 and TRBJ2-1; tentatively, D is TRBD1 or TRBD2 (5 bases each). This CDR3 is 15 amino acids long. The germline CDR1 and CDR2 sequences are GTSNPN and SVGIG (reference sequence). Trimming pared 4 bases from V and 2 bases from J, leaving 15 bases between. The CDR3 DNA is TGTGCCTGGAAATTGCCGGGACCGACCTACAATGAGCAGTTCTTC. Translating it yields CAWKLPGPTYNEQFF.

This clone appeared a few times. This rearrangement joins TRBV5-1 to TRBJ1-4; D not resolved. CDR1 and CDR2 from the germline V gene are SGHRS and YFSETQ. V lost 3 bases and J lost 7, with 16 bases in between. This CDR3 is 15 amino acids long. CDR3 DNA: TGCGCCAGCAGCTCAGACCCTGGATCCCTTGAAAAACTGTTTTTT. Amino acids: CASSSDPGSLEKLFF.

The genes are TRBV18 and TRBJ2-6; 9 nucleotides match TRBD1. Germline V gene lookup returns CDR1 KGHSH and CDR2 LQKENI. Losses at the gene ends were 5 bases for V and 2 bases for J; bases not matched to a gene: 4. The CDR3 has 16 residues. The CDR3 loop is CASSYRDRAGANVLTF. CDR3 nucleotides: TGTGCCAGCTCATATCGGGACAGGGCTGGGGCCAACGTCCTGACTTTC.

The J gene is TRBJ1-5, the V gene TRBV28; the D is unclear. The ends were cut back, 5 bases at V and 1 base at J, with 3 bases in the middle. This CDR3 contains 12 residues. Germline CDR1 and CDR2: MDHEN and SYDVKM. The CDR3 nucleotides read TGTGCCAGCAGTATAAGCAATCAGCCCCAGCATTTT. The encoded protein is CASSISNQPQHF.

J is TRBJ1-2 and V is TRBV27, with a tentative D call TRBD1 (5 bases). CDR1 MNHEY and CDR2 SMNVEV come from the germline V gene (reference sequence). V shed 5 bases and J shed 9 bases, with 28 bases lying between them. The CDR3 runs 17 residues. This CDR3 is CASSSFRDAALRIRYTF. Written as DNA, the CDR3 is TGTGCCAGCAGTAGCTTCCGGGACGCTGCATTACGCATCCGCTACACCTTC.

The chain links TRBV4-1 to TRBJ1-1; maybe TRBD1 (5 bases). This CDR3 comprises 13 residues. The germline gives CDR1 MGHRA, CDR2 YSYEKL. The V and J ends lost 1 base and 8 bases respectively, with 11 bases between them. DNA for the CDR3: TGCGCCAGCAGCCAAGTGCCGACAGAAGAAGCTTTCTTT. It yields the protein CASSQVPTEEAFF.

The chain recombines TRBV16 with TRBJ2-5; perhaps TRBD1 as D (5 bases). CDR1 is KGHSY, CDR2 FQNENV, per germline. The CDR3 loop spans 16 amino acids. Trimming took off 1 base at V and 3 bases at J, with 15 bases between the two ends. In nucleotides, the CDR3 is TGTGCCAGCAGCCAATTCCGTAGTCAGGGCGAAGAGACCCAGTACTTC. Protein product: CASSQFRSQGEETQYF.

The chain employs TRBV30 and TRBJ1-5; D gene unclear. CDR1 GTSNPN and CDR2 SVGIG come from the germline V gene (reference sequence). Trimming shortened V by 1 base and J by 2 bases, and 12 bases separated the two germline ends. CDR3 length: 15 residues. The CDR3 DNA is TGTGCCTGGAGTGGGGCAGCGTGGGGCAATCAGCCCCAGCATTTT. Protein: CAWSGAAWGNQPQHF.

This sequence joins TRBV13 and TRBJ2-7; D tentatively fits TRBD1 or TRBD2 (5 bases each). V lost 5 bases and J 0 bases, leaving 20 bases between the germline ends. Germline V CDR1 and CDR2: PRHDT, FYEKMQ (reference sequence). The CDR3 totals 17 residues. CDR3 bases: TGTGCCAGCAGCCATCGGGACGCCGAACACAACTCCTACGAGCAGTACTTC. Translating it yields CASSHRDAEHNSYEQYF.